What follows are 11 T cell receptor beta chains derived from one specimen sequenced in a study of a mutant IDH1 vaccine in newly diagnosed glioma. Indicated time point: baseline, week 1 (first vaccination visit). The treatment: pre-vaccination baseline after standard-of-care therapy. Using immunoSEQ multiplex PCR, the repertoire was profiled, and TCRdb retains in-frame clones only, with some absent. The sample consists of about 34,000 clones, about four fifths of them appearing once. The sequencing used peripheral blood mononuclear cells (PBMCs), collected from a glioma patient treated with radiotherapy, temozolomide or both. These receptors were taken from a man between 50 and 59 years old with glioma. Some clones in this sample may be carry-over from other donors' samples.

The rearrangement links TRBV6-5 to TRBJ2-7, with D maybe TRBD1 (6 bases). Trimming shortened V by 0 bases and J by 4 bases, and 13 bases separated the two germline ends. From germline, CDR1 is MNHEY and CDR2 SVGAGI. This CDR3 spans 15 amino acids. CDR3: CASSYSPGAIYEQYF. The CDR3 nucleotides are TGTGCCAGCAGTTACTCGCCAGGGGCCATTTACGAGCAGTACTTC.

This clone was seen a handful of times. The chain is built from TRBV7-9 and TRBJ1-2; D perhaps matches TRBD1 (5 bases). Trimming stripped 5 bases from V and 4 bases from J, with 14 bases between. CDR1 and CDR2 from the germline V gene are SEHNR and FQNEAQ (reference sequence). The CDR3 loop spans 14 amino acids. CDR3 sequence (DNA): TGTGCCAGCAGCCGAAACGGGGGTGGCTATGGCTACACCTTC. It codes for CASSRNGGGYGYTF.

The V and J genes are TRBV4-1 and TRBJ2-5; D not certain. This CDR3 comprises 14 residues. Deletions cut 0 bases from V and 7 bases from J, with 12 bases between. The germline CDR1 and CDR2 sequences are MGHRA and YSYEKL. CDR3 sequence reads: CASSQDPGLGTQYF. CDR3 nucleotide sequence: TGCGCCAGCAGCCAAGACCCCGGCCTAGGGACCCAGTACTTC.

The chain uses TRBV7-2 and TRBJ2-5; unclear D gene. Trimming took off 0 bases at V and 2 bases at J, with 4 bases between the two ends. Germline V gives CDR1 SGHTA, CDR2 FQGNSA. This CDR3 has 13 amino acids. The CDR3 spells CASSLAIQETQYF. The CDR3 DNA sequence: TGTGCCAGCAGCTTAGCGATTCAAGAGACCCAGTACTTC.

The chain is built from TRBV2 and TRBJ2-5, with D hard to call. The length of the CDR3 is 12 residues. The germline V gene encodes CDR1 SNHLY and CDR2 FYNNEI. Trimming removed 4 bases at V and 1 base at J, with 4 bases between. CDR3 amino acids: CASSAPQETQYF. The DNA for the CDR3 is TGTGCCAGCAGTGCCCCCCAAGAGACCCAGTACTTC. Together with reference TRBV2 and TRBJ2-5, the CDR3 gives the full variable domain: EPEVTQTPSHQVTQMGQEVILRCVPISNHLYFYWYRQILGQKVEFLVSFYNNEISEKSEIFDDQFSVERPDGSNFTLKIRSTKLEDSAMYFCASSAPQETQYFGPGTRLLVL.

The CDR3 loop reads CASRYPGGSRNEKLFF. CDR3 nucleotide sequence: TGTGCCAGCAGGTACCCCGGCGGTTCCCGCAATGAAAAACTGTTTTTT. The chain is built from TRBV28 and TRBJ1-4; D gene uncertain. CDR1 MDHEN and CDR2 SYDVKM come from the germline V gene. This CDR3 is built from 16 residues. The V end lost 6 bases, the J end lost 5 bases, and 19 bases lay between the germline ends.

The chain links TRBV27 to TRBJ2-7, with 11 bases that match TRBD2. Trimming at V came to 5 bases and at J to 3 bases, leaving 9 bases not matched to a gene. CDR3 length: 16 amino acids. Germline V lookup: CDR1 MNHEY, CDR2 SMNVEV (reference sequence). The CDR3 reads CASSPYSGRGFYEQYF. The CDR3 region has the DNA TGTGCCAGCAGTCCCTATAGCGGGAGGGGATTCTACGAGCAGTACTTC.

The rearrangement uses TRBV5-1 and TRBJ2-3, with 7 bases that match TRBD1. The CDR3 consists of 17 residues. V was pared by 1 base and J by 6 bases, with 14 bases of the junction left unmatched. CDR1 is SGHRS and CDR2 is YFSETQ in the germline V gene. The CDR3 here is CASSLKLEGQLFDTQYF. In DNA form, the CDR3 reads TGCGCCAGCAGCTTGAAATTAGAGGGACAGCTTTTTGATACGCAGTATTTT.

The CDR3 DNA sequence: TGTGCCAGCAGCCGGGACCTTATTTACCAAGAGACCCAGTACTTC. Protein: CASSRDLIYQETQYF. The chain recombines TRBV14 with TRBJ2-5; either TRBD1 or TRBD2 may fit D (5 bases each). Germline assignment: CDR1 SGHDN and CDR2 FVKESK. This CDR3 region has 15 residues. V lost 4 bases to trimming and J lost 0 bases, with 12 bases between them.

The V and J genes are TRBV5-6 and TRBJ2-3; 8 nucleotides agree with TRBD1. Germline CDR1 reads SGHDT; CDR2 reads YYEEEE. The CDR3 totals 16 residues. J was trimmed by 4 bases and V by 2 bases; bases with no gene match: 9. Here the CDR3 DNA reads TGTGCCAGCAGCTTAGCAGGACAGGGTAGGGCAGATACGCAGTATTTT. Amino acids: CASSLAGQGRADTQYF. The whole variable domain, filled in from reference TRBV5-6 and TRBJ2-3, reads DAGVTQSPTHLIKTRGQQVTLRCSPKSGHDTVSWYQQALGQGPQFIFQYYEEEERQRGNFPDRFSGHQFPNYSSELNVNALLLGDSALYLCASSLAGQGRADTQYFGPGTRLTVL.

The chain carries TRBV7-9 and TRBJ2-7; a possible D gene is TRBD1 (5 bases). Per germline, CDR1 SEHNR and CDR2 FQNEAQ (reference sequence). CDR3 length equals 17 residues. Between the trimmed V and J ends, which lost 0 bases and 4 bases, there was a span of 19 bases. The CDR3 region is CASSLAFGQGESYEQYF. The CDR3 DNA is TGTGCCAGCAGCTTAGCGTTCGGGCAGGGCGAAAGTTACGAGCAGTACTTC.